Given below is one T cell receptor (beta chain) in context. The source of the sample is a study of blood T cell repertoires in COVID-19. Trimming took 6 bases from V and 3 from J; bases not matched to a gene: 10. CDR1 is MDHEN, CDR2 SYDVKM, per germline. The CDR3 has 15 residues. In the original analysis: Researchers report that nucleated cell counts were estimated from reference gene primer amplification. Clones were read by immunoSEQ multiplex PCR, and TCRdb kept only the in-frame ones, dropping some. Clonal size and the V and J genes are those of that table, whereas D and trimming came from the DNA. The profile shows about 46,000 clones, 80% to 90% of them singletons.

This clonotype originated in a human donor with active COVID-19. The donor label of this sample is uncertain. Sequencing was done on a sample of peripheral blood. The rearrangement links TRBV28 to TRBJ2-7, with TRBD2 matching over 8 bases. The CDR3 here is CASSGQLAEFYEQYF. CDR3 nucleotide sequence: TGTGCCAGCAGCGGTCAACTAGCGGAATTCTACGAGCAGTACTTC.